This T cell receptor (beta chain) was obtained from a study of identical twins. General study points: Abundant cord blood beta clonotypes carried fewer insertions; memory repertoires showed none.

In the case of this clonotype: The antigen is unknown.

Template switching (which added a universal primer site) was used, and cDNA carried unique molecular identifiers. Each CDR3 protein is one row after TCRdb ran MiXCR on the 5' RACE reads. The sample yields roughly 230,000 distinct CDR3 sequences, about 8.3% seen once. The CDR3 covers 15 residues. V was shortened by 5 bases and J by 2 bases, with 16 bases between the two germline ends. Germline CDR1 and CDR2: LNHNV and YYDKDF (reference sequence). These data were also filed under a second study, of yellow fever vaccine responses in identical twins.

This sequence was found in a young woman in good health. This chain uses TRBV15 with TRBJ2-7, with D possibly TRBD2 on 6 matching bases. Sequenced: CD8+ T cells sorted from blood. CDR3 sequence reads: CATSQAGSEAYEQYF. The CDR3 nucleotides are TGTGCCACCAGCCAAGCCGGGAGCGAAGCCTACGAGCAGTACTTC.